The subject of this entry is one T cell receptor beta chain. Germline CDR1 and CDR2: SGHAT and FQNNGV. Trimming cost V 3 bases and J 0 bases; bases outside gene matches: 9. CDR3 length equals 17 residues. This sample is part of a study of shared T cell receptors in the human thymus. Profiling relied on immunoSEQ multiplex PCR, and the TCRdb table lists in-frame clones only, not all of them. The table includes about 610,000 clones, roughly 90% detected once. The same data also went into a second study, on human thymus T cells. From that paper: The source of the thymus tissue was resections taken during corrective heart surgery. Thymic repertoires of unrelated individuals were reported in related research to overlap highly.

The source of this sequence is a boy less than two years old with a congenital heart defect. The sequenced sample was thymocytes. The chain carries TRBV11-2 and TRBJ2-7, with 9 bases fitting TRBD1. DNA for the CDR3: TGTGCCAGCAGCTTCGGTACAGGGGGCTTAAGCTCCTACGAGCAGTACTTC. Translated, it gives CASSFGTGGLSSYEQYF.